This record concerns one T cell receptor (beta chain) sequence. TCRdb called the 5' RACE reads again in MiXCR, with one record for every CDR3 protein. The table shows 45,000 to 55,000 distinct CDR3 sequences, with around 26% occurring only once. This CDR3 has 15 residues. Trimming shortened V by 4 bases and J by 2 bases, and 13 bases separated the two germline ends. Germline-derived CDR1 and CDR2 are LGHNA and YNFKEQ. Sample: tumor-infiltrating naive CD4+ T cells sorted from the breast tumor. Documented subset: naive CD4+ T cells, CD4+CD45RA+CD25-. The rearrangement joins TRBV4-2 to TRBJ2-3; tentatively, D is TRBD1 (6 bases). The sequence came from a female donor with breast cancer. Written as DNA, the CDR3 is TGTGCCAGCAGCCGTGCAGGGGCGCTCACAGATACGCAGTATTTT. It is translated as CASSRAGALTDTQYF.